The source of this TCR beta chain is a study of T cell responses to AZD1222 COVID-19 vaccine. The study, taken as a whole, reports: Clonal diversity may have been underestimated, and the donors were mostly white British, with more females than males. Reports indicate that nearly half of spike-specific TCRs are directed at unmutated variant regions. The study found vaccine-associated CD4 TCRs spanning spike, dominant at 160-218 and 743-854. Spike-specific TCR breadth and depth were elevated following two AZD1222 doses.

The CDR3 has 14 amino acids. Germline V gene lookup returns CDR1 MNHNS and CDR2 SASEGT. V trimming: 8 bases; J trimming: 7 bases; junction bases outside the gene matches: 10. This clone was recorded once. The antigen remains undetermined. Distinct nucleotide sequences in the sample also encode this CDR3. Assay used: immunoSEQ multiplex PCR; TCRdb lists only in-frame clones, some missing. Of over 85,000 clones listed, around 85% are singletons. The sequencing here drew on peripheral blood, taken 28 days after the second AZD1222 dose. The receptor was isolated from an adult who received the AZD1222 COVID-19 vaccine. This chain links TRBV6-1 with TRBJ1-5; 8 nucleotides agree with TRBD1. The CDR3 DNA reads TGTGCCAGCCGCTTTGGACAGGGTGGACAGCCCCAGCATTTT. Protein product: CASRFGQGGQPQHF.